Here is one TCR beta chain with its context. The antigen is unknown. The record originates from a study of shared clonotypes between healthy human individuals. Notes on the study in general: Blood was the only sampled material, and tissue repertoires likely differ. Against clonotypes common to all four donors, non-shared ones had lower generation probabilities.

The germline gives CDR1 WNHNN, CDR2 SYGVQD (reference sequence). The CDR3 has 16 amino acids. J lost 3 bases, V lost 3 bases, and 7 bases had no gene match. Every contributor of samples was a Caucasian grown-up residing in Nashville, Tennessee. Each subset's genomic DNA was split evenly across several immunoSEQ plates. Produced via immunoSEQ multiplex PCR; TCRdb's table is partial and in-frame only. The data contain 1,400,000 or so clones, just under 99% of them singletons. V gene TRBV10-1 combines with J gene TRBJ2-5, with 10 bases that match TRBD1. This receptor was obtained from a man under 40 in good health. The source material was naive CD4+ T cells sorted from blood. Subset indicated: CD45RA+ positively selected. The CDR3 loop reads CASSDFGQGVEETQYF. CDR3 DNA: TGCGCCAGCAGTGATTTTGGACAGGGGGTGGAAGAGACCCAGTACTTC.